These T cell receptor beta chains were read from a single sample in a study of PD-1 blockade in classical Hodgkin lymphoma. Assay used: immunoSEQ multiplex PCR; TCRdb lists only in-frame clones, some missing. The sample contains 9,000 to 13,000 clones, approximately 80% of which appear only once. Source: peripheral blood mononuclear cells (PBMCs), taken before the second cycle of nivolumab. The receptors come from a human donor with classical Hodgkin lymphoma. CDR3s include the opening cysteine and the closing phenylalanine or tryptophan. The order of the fields is D gene, J gene, clone size, V gene, CDR3 DNA, CDR3 protein. D genes are given only for firm matches. Some rows mark clone size as missing; the rest say once, few, many or name a class of expanded clone.

>TRBD1|TRBJ2-5|few|TRBV5-6
TGTGCCAGCATGACAGGGTGGCAAGAGACCCAGTACTTC
CASMTGWQETQYF
>.|TRBJ1-1|.|TRBV5-1
TGCGCCAGCAGCCACTCTAGCGGGGGGTGGACTGAAGCTTTCTTT
CASSHSSGGWTEAFF
>.|TRBJ2-1|.|TRBV7-2
TGTGCCAGCAACATGGACCCCTCGAACAATGAGCAGTTCTTC
CASNMDPSNNEQFF
>TRBD2|TRBJ2-2|once|TRBV5-6
TGTGCCAGCAGCTGGGGACGTCTGACTAGCTGGGGCACCGGGGAGCTGTTTTTT
CASSWGRLTSWGTGELFF
>.|TRBJ1-6|.|TRBV9
TGTGCCAGCAGTCGACAGTCTACCTCCTATAATTCACCCCTCCACTTT
CASSRQSTSYNSPLHF
>.|TRBJ1-4|.|TRBV7-9
TGTGCCAGCAGCCCGGGCGTTGGTGAAAAACTGTTTTTT
CASSPGVGEKLFF
>.|TRBJ2-2|.|TRBV18
TGTGCCAGCTCGCCCTCTGGACATTCGGCCGGGGAGCTGTTTTTT
CASSPSGHSAGELFF
>.|TRBJ2-3|.|TRBV13
TGTGCCAGCAGCTTAGGCCGCCGGGGCACAGATACGCAGTATTTT
CASSLGRRGTDTQYF
>.|TRBJ2-5|few|TRBV27
TGTGCCAGCTCCCGATTCGGGGGAGAGACCCAGTACTTC
CASSRFGGETQYF
>TRBD2|TRBJ2-5|.|TRBV6-5
TGTGCCAGCAGCTCCCCTAGCGGGGGGCATGAGACCCAGTACTTC
CASSSPSGGHETQYF
>TRBD1|TRBJ1-1|.|TRBV7-3
TGTGCCAGCAGCTTAACGAGACAGGGGGGGAGTACTGAAGCTTTCTTT
CASSLTRQGGSTEAFF
>.|TRBJ2-5|few|TRBV5-1
TGCGCCAGCAGCTTGGGGGAAACAGGAGCCCAAGAGACCCAGTACTTC
CASSLGETGAQETQYF
>TRBD1|TRBJ1-2|once|TRBV9
TGTGCCAGCAGCCCCGGGGACAGGGGGCGGACCTACTATGGCTACACCTTC
CASSPGDRGRTYYGYTF
>.|TRBJ2-7|.|TRBV6-1
TGTGCCAGCAGCGTAGGGGGTTCCTACGAGCAGTACTTC
CASSVGGSYEQYF
>.|TRBJ2-7|.|TRBV4-1
TGCGCCAGCAGCCAAGATCGGGCCAGGGGGGCCTACGAGCAGTACTTC
CASSQDRARGAYEQYF
>.|TRBJ1-1|.|TRBV5-1
TGCGCCAGCAGCTTGTCTCCCGGGAACACTGAAGCTTTCTTT
CASSLSPGNTEAFF
>TRBD1|TRBJ1-6|.|TRBV28
TGTGCCAGCAGTCGACAGGGGTCACCCCTCCACTTT
CASSRQGSPLHF
>TRBD1|TRBJ2-1|.|TRBV19
TGTGCCAGTAGAACCGGGACAGGGTGGAATGAGCAGTTCTTC
CASRTGTGWNEQFF
>.|TRBJ2-2|.|TRBV4-1
TGCGCCAGCAGCCTCCGGGGGGCCAACACCGGGGAGCTGTTTTTT
CASSLRGANTGELFF
>.|TRBJ2-1|.|TRBV5-4
TGTGCCAGCAGTATACAGGTCAGCTCCTACAATGAGCAGTTCTTC
CASSIQVSSYNEQFF
>.|TRBJ2-5|.|TRBV19
TGTGCCAGTAGTATAGTTGTGAGGGAAGAGACCCAGTACTTC
CASSIVVREETQYF
>TRBD1|TRBJ1-2|.|TRBV9
TGTGCCAGCAGCGATTTGACAGGGAACTATGGCTACACCTTC
CASSDLTGNYGYTF
>TRBD1|TRBJ2-1|.|TRBV4-1
TGCGCCAGCAGCGATTTCCTCAAGGGCGGGACAGGGTACAATGAGCAGTTCTTC
CASSDFLKGGTGYNEQFF
>TRBD1|TRBJ2-1|.|TRBV5-1
TGCGCCAGCAGCCTCCATGGACAGGCTAGCTCCTACAATGAGCAGTTCTTC
CASSLHGQASSYNEQFF
>.|TRBJ1-3|.|TRBV6-5
TGTGCCAGCAGTTACGGCCAGGGAGGACCTGGAAACACCATATATTTT
CASSYGQGGPGNTIYF
>.|TRBJ1-1|.|TRBV5-4
TGTGCCAGCAGCTTGGGGAACAGGGCCGGCACTGAAGCTTTCTTT
CASSLGNRAGTEAFF
>TRBD2|TRBJ2-1|once|TRBV27
TGTGCCAGCAGTCTCACTAGCGCCTACAATGAGCAGTTCTTC
CASSLTSAYNEQFF
>TRBD1|TRBJ2-5|.|TRBV5-1
TGCGCCAGCAGCTTGACAGGGGGCTCAGAGACCCAGTACTTC
CASSLTGGSETQYF
>.|TRBJ2-3|once|TRBV9
TGTGCCAGCAGCGGACAGGAATACACAGATACGCAGTATTTT
CASSGQEYTDTQYF
>.|TRBJ1-3|once|TRBV28
TGTGCCAGCACCCGGACTTTTAGCAGGGGATCTGGAAACACCATATATTTT
CASTRTFSRGSGNTIYF
>.|TRBJ2-2|.|TRBV27
TGTGCCAGCAGTTTATATTGGGGGGCCGGGGAGCTGTTTTTT
CASSLYWGAGELFF
>.|TRBJ1-1|.|TRBV19
TGTGCCAGTAGTATATGGCCGAGGTCCTCCAAAGTGAACACTGAAGCTTTCTTT
CASSIWPRSSKVNTEAFF
>TRBD1|TRBJ2-2|.|TRBV9
TGTGCCAGCAGCGTAGATCCGCGGACAGGGAAGTTCACCGGGGAGCTGTTTTTT
CASSVDPRTGKFTGELFF
>TRBD2|TRBJ2-2|.|TRBV12-5
TGTGCTAGTGGTTTGGTATGGACTAGCGGGAGATTCGGGGAGCTGTTTTTT
CASGLVWTSGRFGELFF
>.|TRBJ1-5|.|TRBV18
TGTGCCAGCTCACCACCGCGAAGCACAGGCAATCAGCCCCAGCATTTT
CASSPPRSTGNQPQHF
>.|TRBJ2-5|.|TRBV10-3
TGTGCCATCGGGCCCTCAGACCAGACCCAGTACTTC
CAIGPSDQTQYF
>.|TRBJ2-2|.|TRBV5-6
TGTGCCAGCAGCTTCGTAGGCGGGGAGCTGTTTTTT
CASSFVGGELFF
>.|TRBJ1-2|.|TRBV7-2
TGTGCCAGCAGCCGACGGACAGCTCACTATGGCTACACCTTC
CASSRRTAHYGYTF
>.|TRBJ2-3|few|TRBV5-4
TGTGCCAGCAGCTCCATAGCGGGCACAGATACGCAGTATTTT
CASSSIAGTDTQYF
>TRBD2|TRBJ2-3|.|TRBV19
TGTGCCAGTAGTTCGGTAGCGGGAGAAACAGATACGCAGTATTTT
CASSSVAGETDTQYF
>.|TRBJ2-5|.|TRBV28
TGTGCCAGCAGTCTGGGAAGGGCGGAGACCCAGTACTTC
CASSLGRAETQYF
>.|TRBJ2-5|.|TRBV7-2
TGTGCCAGCAGCCCTTCTAGCCCTACACGCGGGACCCAGTACTTC
CASSPSSPTRGTQYF
>.|TRBJ2-6|.|TRBV28
TGTGCCAGCACCTCCACTGGGGCCAACGTCCTGACTTTC
CASTSTGANVLTF
>.|TRBJ2-7|.|TRBV2
TGTGCCAGCAGTGGCCCAGGGTTAAGCGGCGAGCAGTACTTC
CASSGPGLSGEQYF
>.|TRBJ2-6|.|TRBV5-1
TGCGCCAGCAGCTTGGGGGGAGTTGGGGCCAACGTCCTGACTTTC
CASSLGGVGANVLTF
>TRBD1|TRBJ2-2|.|TRBV4-1
TGCGCCAGCAGCCAAGTCCAGGGGGCTGTTGGGGAGCTGTTTTTT
CASSQVQGAVGELFF
>TRBD1|TRBJ2-7|.|TRBV28
TGTGCCAGCAGTCCATTCCCGGGACAGGGGGTGGGGTACGAGCAGTACTTC
CASSPFPGQGVGYEQYF
>TRBD1|TRBJ2-5|.|TRBV5-1
TGCGCCAGCAGGGGGCCAGGGGGCAATTGGTACTTC
CASRGPGGNWYF
>.|TRBJ2-7|once|TRBV5-5
TGTGCCAGCGGCTATTTATCGGGGAGCTCCTACGAGCAGTACTTC
CASGYLSGSSYEQYF
>.|TRBJ2-3|.|TRBV25-1
TGTGCCAGCAGTGCCAGGGGCCTGGATACGCAGTATTTT
CASSARGLDTQYF
>.|TRBJ1-1|.|TRBV6-5
TGTGCCAGCAGTTATGCGGGAGGCCGCACTGAAGCTTTCTTT
CASSYAGGRTEAFF
>TRBD1|TRBJ1-2|.|TRBV7-9
TGTGCCAGCACCCCTTCGGGACAGGATTCTGGGCCAAACTATGGCTACACCTTC
CASTPSGQDSGPNYGYTF
>TRBD1|TRBJ1-1|few|TRBV5-1
TGCGCCAGCAGCCTTGGGACAGGGTGGGGGGTGTGGACTGAAGCTTTCTTT
CASSLGTGWGVWTEAFF
>.|TRBJ2-1|.|TRBV2
TGTGCCGGGGGCCGGGACTTCTACAATGAGCAGTTCTTC
CAGGRDFYNEQFF
>.|TRBJ1-1|few|TRBV28
TGTGCCAGCAGTTTATCGGTAGGGCTGGTCACTGAAGCTTTCTTT
CASSLSVGLVTEAFF
>.|TRBJ2-1|once|TRBV5-6
TGTGCCAGCAGCTTGGGTTTCGGGAGTACCTACAATGAGCAGTTCTTC
CASSLGFGSTYNEQFF